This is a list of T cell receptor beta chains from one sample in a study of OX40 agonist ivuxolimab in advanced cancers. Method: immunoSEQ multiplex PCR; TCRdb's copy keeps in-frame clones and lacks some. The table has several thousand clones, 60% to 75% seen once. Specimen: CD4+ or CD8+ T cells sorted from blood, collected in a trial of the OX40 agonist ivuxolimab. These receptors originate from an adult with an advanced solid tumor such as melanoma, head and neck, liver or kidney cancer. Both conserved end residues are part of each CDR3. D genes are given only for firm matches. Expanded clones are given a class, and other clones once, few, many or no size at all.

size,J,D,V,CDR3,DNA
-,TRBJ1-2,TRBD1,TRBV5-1,CASRFTGGRGDSYTF,TGCGCCAGCAGATTTACAGGGGGCCGGGGGGATAGCTACACCTTC
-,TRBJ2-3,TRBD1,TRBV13,CASSPGQVGTDTQYF,TGTGCCAGCAGCCCCGGACAGGTGGGCACAGATACGCAGTATTTT
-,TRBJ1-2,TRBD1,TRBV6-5,CASSYFEQGRNGYTF,TGTGCCAGCAGTTACTTCGAACAGGGGCGGAATGGCTACACCTTC
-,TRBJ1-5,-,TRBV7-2,CASSPGGYNNQPQHF,TGTGCCAGCAGCCCCGGAGGGTATAACAATCAGCCCCAGCATTTT
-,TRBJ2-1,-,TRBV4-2,CASSQGASSYNEQFF,TGTGCCAGCAGCCAAGGAGCGAGCTCCTACAATGAGCAGTTCTTC
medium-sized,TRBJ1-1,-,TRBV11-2,CASSLRGGTEAFF,TGTGCCAGCAGCTTAAGGGGGGGCACTGAAGCTTTCTTT
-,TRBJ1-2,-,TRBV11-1,CASTTDGANYGYTF,TGTGCCAGCACCACGGACGGGGCAAACTATGGCTACACCTTC
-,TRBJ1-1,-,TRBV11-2,CASSRSRGNTEAFF,TGTGCCAGCAGCCGGTCGAGGGGGAACACTGAAGCTTTCTTT
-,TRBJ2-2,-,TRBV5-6,CASSLEVAVNTGELFF,TGTGCCAGCAGCTTGGAGGTGGCGGTGAACACCGGGGAGCTGTTTTTT
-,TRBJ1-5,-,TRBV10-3,CAINGGVGPQHF,TGTGCCATCAACGGGGGGGTAGGACCCCAGCATTTT
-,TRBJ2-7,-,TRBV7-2,CASGALGHLYEQYF,TGTGCCAGTGGGGCTCTGGGACACCTGTACGAGCAGTACTTC
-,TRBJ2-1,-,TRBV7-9,CASSFPGLTNEQFF,TGTGCCAGCAGCTTTCCGGGCCTTACCAATGAGCAGTTCTTC
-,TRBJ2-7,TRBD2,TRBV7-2,CASSSGGGGPYEQYF,TGTGCCAGCAGCTCGGGGGGTGGGGGACCCTACGAGCAGTACTTC
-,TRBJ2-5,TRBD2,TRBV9,CASSVGGSGGETQYF,TGTGCCAGCAGCGTAGGAGGTTCGGGGGGAGAGACCCAGTACTTC
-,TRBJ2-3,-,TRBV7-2,CASSPEWGDTQYF,TGTGCCAGCAGCCCTGAATGGGGGGATACGCAGTATTTT
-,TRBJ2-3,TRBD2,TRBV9,CASSPGGGPDTQYF,TGTGCCAGCAGCCCTGGCGGGGGACCAGATACGCAGTATTTT
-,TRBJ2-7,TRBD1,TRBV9,CASSTDRGYEQYF,TGTGCCAGCAGTACTGACAGGGGGTACGAGCAGTACTTC
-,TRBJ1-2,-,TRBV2,CASRLWTAGAGYGYTF,TGTGCCAGCAGACTGTGGACTGCGGGGGCAGGCTATGGCTACACCTTC
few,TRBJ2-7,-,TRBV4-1,CASSPLGVTEQYF,TGCGCCAGCAGCCCACTCGGAGTTACGGAGCAGTACTTC
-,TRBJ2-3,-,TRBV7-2,CASSSNSWDTQYF,TGTGCCAGCAGCTCAAATTCTTGGGATACGCAGTATTTT
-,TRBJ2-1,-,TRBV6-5,CASSYGPFSYNEQFF,TGTGCCAGCAGTTACGGGCCTTTCTCCTACAATGAGCAGTTCTTC
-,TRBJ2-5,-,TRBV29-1,CSARGRGAEETQYF,TGCAGCGCCAGAGGTCGGGGGGCCGAGGAGACCCAGTACTTC
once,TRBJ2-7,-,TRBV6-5,CASRSPGQTYEQYF,TGTGCCAGCAGGTCCCCGGGGCAGACCTACGAGCAGTACTTC
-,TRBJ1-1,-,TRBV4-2,CASSQDRGLNTEAFF,TGTGCCAGCAGCCAAGATCGGGGGTTGAACACTGAAGCTTTCTTT
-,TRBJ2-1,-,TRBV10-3,CAISESAPGTPYNEQFF,TGTGCCATCAGTGAGTCGGCCCCAGGGACTCCCTACAATGAGCAGTTCTTC
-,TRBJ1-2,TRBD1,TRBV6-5,CASRDPTGRLGGYTF,TGTGCCAGCCGAGACCCGACAGGGAGGTTAGGTGGCTACACCTTC
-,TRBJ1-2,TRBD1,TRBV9,CASSVGRQGANYGYTF,TGTGCCAGCAGCGTAGGTAGACAGGGCGCTAACTATGGCTACACCTTC
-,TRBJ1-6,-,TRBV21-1,CASSNTGQGRPTSYNSPLHF,TGTGCCAGCAGCAATACGGGACAGGGGCGACCGACTTCCTATAATTCACCCCTCCACTTT